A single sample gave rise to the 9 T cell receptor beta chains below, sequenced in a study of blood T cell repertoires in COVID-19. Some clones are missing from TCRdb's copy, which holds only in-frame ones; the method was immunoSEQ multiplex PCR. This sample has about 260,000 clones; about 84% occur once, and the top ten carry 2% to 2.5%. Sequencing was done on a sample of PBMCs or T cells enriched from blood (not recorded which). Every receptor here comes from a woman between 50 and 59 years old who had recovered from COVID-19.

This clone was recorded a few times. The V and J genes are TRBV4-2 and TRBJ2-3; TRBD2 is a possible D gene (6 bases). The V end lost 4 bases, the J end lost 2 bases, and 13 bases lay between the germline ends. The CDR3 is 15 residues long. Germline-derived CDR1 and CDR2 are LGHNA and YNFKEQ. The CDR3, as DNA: TGTGCCAGCAGCCCGGCCGGGAGCGTCACAGATACGCAGTATTTT. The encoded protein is CASSPAGSVTDTQYF.

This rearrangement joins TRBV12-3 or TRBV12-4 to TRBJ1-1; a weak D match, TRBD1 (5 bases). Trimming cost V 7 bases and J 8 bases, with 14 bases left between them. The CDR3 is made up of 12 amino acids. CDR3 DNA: TGTGCCAGCAAAGGCCGGGGGGGGGAAGCTTTCTTT. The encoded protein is CASKGRGGEAFF.

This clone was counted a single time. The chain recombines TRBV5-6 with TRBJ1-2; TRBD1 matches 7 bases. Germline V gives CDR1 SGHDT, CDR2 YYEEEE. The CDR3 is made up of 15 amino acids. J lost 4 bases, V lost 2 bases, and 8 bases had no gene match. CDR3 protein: CASSFRQGTVYGYTF. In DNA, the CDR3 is TGTGCCAGCAGCTTTCGACAGGGTACGGTCTATGGCTACACCTTC.

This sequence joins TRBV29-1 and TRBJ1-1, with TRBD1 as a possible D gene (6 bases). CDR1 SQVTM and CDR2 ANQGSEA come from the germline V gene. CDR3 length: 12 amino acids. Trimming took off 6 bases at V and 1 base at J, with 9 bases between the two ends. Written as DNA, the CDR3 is TGCAGCGTCAGGGACAAGAACACTGAAGCTTTCTTT. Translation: CSVRDKNTEAFF.

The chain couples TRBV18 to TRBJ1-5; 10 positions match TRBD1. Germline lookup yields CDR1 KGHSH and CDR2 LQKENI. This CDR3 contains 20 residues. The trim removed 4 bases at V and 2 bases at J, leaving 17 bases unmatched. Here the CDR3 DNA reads TGTGCCAGCTCACTAACCTTCGGGACAGGGGTGTTTATAGGCAATCAGCCCCAGCATTTT. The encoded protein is CASSLTFGTGVFIGNQPQHF.

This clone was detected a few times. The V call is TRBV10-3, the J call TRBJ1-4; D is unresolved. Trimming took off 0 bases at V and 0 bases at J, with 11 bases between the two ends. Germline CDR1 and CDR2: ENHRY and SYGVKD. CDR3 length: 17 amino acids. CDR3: CAISESLVGATNEKLFF. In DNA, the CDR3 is TGTGCCATCAGTGAGTCATTGGTCGGTGCAACTAATGAAAAACTGTTTTTT.

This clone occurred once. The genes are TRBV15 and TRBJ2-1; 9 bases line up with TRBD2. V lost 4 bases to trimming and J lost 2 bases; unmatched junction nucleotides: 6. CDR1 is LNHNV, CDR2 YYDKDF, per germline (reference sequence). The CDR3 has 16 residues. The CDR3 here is CATSNVASGTYNEQFF. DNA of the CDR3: TGTGCCACCAGCAATGTGGCTAGCGGGACCTACAATGAGCAGTTCTTC. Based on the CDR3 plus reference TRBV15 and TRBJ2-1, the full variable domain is DAMVIQNPRYQVTQFGKPVTLSCSQTLNHNVMYWYQQKSSQAPKLLFHYYDKDFNNEADTPDNFQSRRPNTSFCFLDIRSPGLGDTAMYLCATSNVASGTYNEQFFGPGTRLTVL.

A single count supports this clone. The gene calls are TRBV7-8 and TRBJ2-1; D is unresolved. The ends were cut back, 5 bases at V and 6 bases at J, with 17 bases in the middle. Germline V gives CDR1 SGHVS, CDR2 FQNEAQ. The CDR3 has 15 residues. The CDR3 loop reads CASSPTSRRPNEQFF. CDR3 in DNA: TGTGCCAGCAGCCCTACCTCCCGTCGCCCCAATGAGCAGTTCTTC. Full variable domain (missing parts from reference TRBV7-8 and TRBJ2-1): GAGVSQSPRYKVAKRGQDVALRCDPISGHVSLFWYQQALGQGPEFLTYFQNEAQLDKSGLPSDRFFAERPEGSVSTLKIQRTQQEDSAVYLCASSPTSRRPNEQFFGPGTRLTVL.

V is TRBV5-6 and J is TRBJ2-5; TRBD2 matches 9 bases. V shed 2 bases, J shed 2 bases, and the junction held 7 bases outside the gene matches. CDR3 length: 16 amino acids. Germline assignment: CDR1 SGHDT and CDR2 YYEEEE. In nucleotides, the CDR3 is TGTGCCAGCAGCTTAGGGGTAGCGGGGGCACAAGAGACCCAGTACTTC. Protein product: CASSLGVAGAQETQYF.